The 5 T cell receptor beta chains given below trace back to one sample, sequenced in a study of T-cell memory formation after mild COVID-19. TCRdb reprocessed the 5' RACE reads with MiXCR, giving one entry per CDR3 protein. Of roughly 250,000 distinct CDR3 sequences listed, over 15% are singletons. The sequencing input was PBMCs or a T cell subset sorted from them (not recorded which). The receptors stem from a man aged 18 to 29 who had mild COVID-19 (a few samples of this study predate the infection). Cell type and time point are not known.

This clonotype turned up a few times. The chain joins TRBV7-9 to TRBJ2-3; 10 bases fit TRBD2. With V trimmed by 2 bases and J by 4 bases, 3 bases remained unmatched. Germline V CDR1 and CDR2: SEHNR, FQNEAQ (reference sequence). CDR3 length equals 15 residues. The CDR3 loop reads CASSLTSGAPDTQYF. Written as DNA, the CDR3 is TGTGCCAGCAGCTTAACTAGCGGGGCGCCAGATACGCAGTATTTT.

The genes are TRBV10-3 and TRBJ1-2, with D tentatively TRBD1 (6 bases). Deletions cut 0 bases from V and 8 bases from J, with 10 bases between. The CDR3 covers 13 residues. Per germline, CDR1 ENHRY and CDR2 SYGVKD. The DNA for the CDR3 is TGTGCCATCAGTGAGTCTGGAGGGGGAGGCTACACCTTC. Its translation: CAISESGGGGYTF.

This clonotype was seen a handful of times. CDR3 coding DNA: TGTGCCAGCAGGACCTCCTATAATTCACCCCTCCACTTT. Its protein product is CASRTSYNSPLHF. The V call is TRBV27, the J call TRBJ1-6; D is undetermined. This CDR3 is 13 amino acids long. Germline CDR1 reads MNHEY; CDR2 reads SMNVEV (reference sequence). V gave up 6 bases and J gave up 0 bases, with 3 bases separating them.

In its sample, this clonotype was seen a few times. This chain links TRBV6-6 with TRBJ1-1, with D possibly being TRBD1 (5 bases). Trimming took off 4 bases at V and 11 bases at J, with 11 bases between the two ends. This CDR3 is 11 amino acids long. Germline values: CDR1 MNHNY, CDR2 SVGAGI (reference sequence). The CDR3 nucleotides are TGTGCCAGCAGTTTGGGGGGTCGGGCTTTCTTT. It encodes CASSLGGRAFF.

V is TRBV7-3 and J is TRBJ2-7; a weak D match, TRBD1 (5 bases). Trimming took off 3 bases at V and 6 bases at J, with 12 bases between the two ends. The CDR3 is 13 amino acids. Germline V gives CDR1 SGHTA, CDR2 FQGTGA. For the CDR3, the DNA is TGTGCCAGCAGCTTCCGCAGGGCAGCCGAGCAGTACGTC. It yields the protein CASSFRRAAEQYV.